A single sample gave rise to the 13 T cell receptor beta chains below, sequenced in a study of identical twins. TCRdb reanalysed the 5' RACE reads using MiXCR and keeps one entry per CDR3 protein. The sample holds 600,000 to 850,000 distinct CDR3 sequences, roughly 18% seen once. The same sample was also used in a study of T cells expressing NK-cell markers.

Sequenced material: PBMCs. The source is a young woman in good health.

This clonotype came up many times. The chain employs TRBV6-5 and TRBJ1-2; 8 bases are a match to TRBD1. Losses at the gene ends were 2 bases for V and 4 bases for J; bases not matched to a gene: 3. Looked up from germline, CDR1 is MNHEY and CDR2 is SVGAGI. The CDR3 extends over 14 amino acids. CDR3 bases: TGTGCCAGCAGTTACGGACAGGGCCCCTATGGCTACACCTTC. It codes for CASSYGQGPYGYTF.

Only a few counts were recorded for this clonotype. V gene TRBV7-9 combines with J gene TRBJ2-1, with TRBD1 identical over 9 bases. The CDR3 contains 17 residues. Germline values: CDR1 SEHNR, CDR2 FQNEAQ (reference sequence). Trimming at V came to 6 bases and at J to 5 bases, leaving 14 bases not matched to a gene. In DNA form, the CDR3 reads TGTGCCAGCAGGCTTAAGTTGGAGGGACAGGGTAACAATGAGCAGTTCTTC. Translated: CASRLKLEGQGNNEQFF.

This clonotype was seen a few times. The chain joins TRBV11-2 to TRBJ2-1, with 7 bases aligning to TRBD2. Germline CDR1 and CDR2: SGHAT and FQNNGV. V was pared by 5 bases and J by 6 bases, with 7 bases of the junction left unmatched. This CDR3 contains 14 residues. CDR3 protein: CASSLTSDRNEQFF. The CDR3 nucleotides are TGTGCCAGCAGCCTTACTAGCGATCGCAATGAGCAGTTCTTC.

CDR3 amino acids: CSARPPGAGANVLTF. The CDR3 coding sequence is TGCAGTGCTAGACCCCCCGGGGCTGGGGCCAACGTCCTGACTTTC. The rearrangement joins TRBV20-1 to TRBJ2-6, with D possibly matching TRBD2 (5 bases). The V end lost 2 bases, the J end lost 2 bases, and 10 bases lay between the germline ends. The CDR3 is 15 amino acids. Per the germline V gene, CDR1 is DFQATT and CDR2 is SNEGSKA (reference sequence).

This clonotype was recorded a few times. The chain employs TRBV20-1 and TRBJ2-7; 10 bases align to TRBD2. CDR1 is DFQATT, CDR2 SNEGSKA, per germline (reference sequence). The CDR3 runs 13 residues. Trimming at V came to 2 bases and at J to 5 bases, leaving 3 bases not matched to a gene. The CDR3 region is CSARLTSGNEQYF. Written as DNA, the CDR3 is TGCAGTGCTAGATTAACTAGCGGGAACGAGCAGTACTTC.

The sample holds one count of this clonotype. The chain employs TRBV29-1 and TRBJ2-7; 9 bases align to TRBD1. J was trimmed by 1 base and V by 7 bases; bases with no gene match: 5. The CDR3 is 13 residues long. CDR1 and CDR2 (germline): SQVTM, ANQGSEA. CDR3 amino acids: CSARTGESYEQYF. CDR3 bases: TGCAGCGCAAGGACAGGGGAATCCTACGAGCAGTACTTC.

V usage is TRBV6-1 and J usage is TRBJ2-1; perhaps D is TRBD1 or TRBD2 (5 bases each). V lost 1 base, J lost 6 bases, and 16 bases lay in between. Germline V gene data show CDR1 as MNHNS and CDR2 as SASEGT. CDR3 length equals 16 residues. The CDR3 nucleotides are TGTGCCAGCAGTGAAGTTTGGGGCAGAGAGGGCAATGAGCAGTTCTTC. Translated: CASSEVWGREGNEQFF.

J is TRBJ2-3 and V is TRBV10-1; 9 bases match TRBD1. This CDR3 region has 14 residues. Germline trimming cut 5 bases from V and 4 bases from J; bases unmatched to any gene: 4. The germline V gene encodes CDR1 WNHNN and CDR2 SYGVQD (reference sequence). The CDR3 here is CASSSRTGADTQYF. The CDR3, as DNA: TGCGCCAGCAGTTCCCGGACAGGGGCAGATACGCAGTATTTT.

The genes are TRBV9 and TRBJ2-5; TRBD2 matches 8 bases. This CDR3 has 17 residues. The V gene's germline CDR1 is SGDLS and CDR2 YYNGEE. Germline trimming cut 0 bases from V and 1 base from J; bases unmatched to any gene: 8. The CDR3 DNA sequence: TGTGCCAGCAGCGTAGAGTACCGTAGCGGGATCCAAGAGACCCAGTACTTC. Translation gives CASSVEYRSGIQETQYF.

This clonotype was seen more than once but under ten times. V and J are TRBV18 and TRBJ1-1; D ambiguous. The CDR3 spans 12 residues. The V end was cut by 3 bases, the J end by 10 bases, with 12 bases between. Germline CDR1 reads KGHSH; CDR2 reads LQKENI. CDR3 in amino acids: CASSPGKVRAFF. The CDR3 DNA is TGTGCCAGCTCACCTGGAAAGGTGCGAGCTTTCTTT. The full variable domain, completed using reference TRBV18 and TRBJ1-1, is NAGVMQNPRHLVRRRGQEARLRCSPMKGHSHVYWYRQLPEEGLKFMVYLQKENIIDESGMPKERFSAEFPKEGPSILRIQQVVRGDSAAYFCASSPGKVRAFFGQGTRLTVV.

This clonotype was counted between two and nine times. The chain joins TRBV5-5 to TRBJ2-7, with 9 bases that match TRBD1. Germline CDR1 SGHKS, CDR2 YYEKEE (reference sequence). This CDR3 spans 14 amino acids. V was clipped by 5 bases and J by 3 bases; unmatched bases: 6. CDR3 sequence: CASSQRQGVYEQYF. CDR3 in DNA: TGTGCCAGCAGTCAAAGACAGGGGGTCTACGAGCAGTACTTC.

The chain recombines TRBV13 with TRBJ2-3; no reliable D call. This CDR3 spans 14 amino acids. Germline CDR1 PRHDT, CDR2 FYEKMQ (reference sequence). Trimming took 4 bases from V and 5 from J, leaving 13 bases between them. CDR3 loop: CASSSRPLKDTQYF. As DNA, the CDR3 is TGTGCCAGCAGCTCCAGGCCGTTAAAAGATACGCAGTATTTT.

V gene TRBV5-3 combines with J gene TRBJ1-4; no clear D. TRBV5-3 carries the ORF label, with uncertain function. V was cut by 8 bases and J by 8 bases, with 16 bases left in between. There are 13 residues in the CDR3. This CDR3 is CARSPGLLEKLFF. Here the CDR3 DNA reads TGTGCCAGGAGCCCCGGGCTCCTCGAAAAACTGTTTTTT.